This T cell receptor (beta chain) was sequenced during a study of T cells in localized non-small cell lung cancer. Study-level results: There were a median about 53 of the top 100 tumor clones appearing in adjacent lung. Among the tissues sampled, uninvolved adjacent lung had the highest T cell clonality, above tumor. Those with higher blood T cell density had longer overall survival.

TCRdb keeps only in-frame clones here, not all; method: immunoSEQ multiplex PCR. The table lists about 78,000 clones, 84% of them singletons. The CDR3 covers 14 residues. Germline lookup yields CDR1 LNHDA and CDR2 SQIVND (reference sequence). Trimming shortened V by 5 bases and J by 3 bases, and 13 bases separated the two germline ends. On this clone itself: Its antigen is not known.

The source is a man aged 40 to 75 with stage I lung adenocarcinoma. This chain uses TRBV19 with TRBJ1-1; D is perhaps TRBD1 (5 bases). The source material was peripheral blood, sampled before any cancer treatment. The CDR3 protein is CASSAQGSHTEAFF. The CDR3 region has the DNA TGTGCCAGTAGTGCTCAGGGATCCCACACTGAAGCTTTCTTT.